The 32 T cell receptor beta chains below come from one sample, sequenced in a study of T-cell memory formation after mild COVID-19 (dated by TCRdb to the early 2020s). To prepare the library, 5' RACE was applied. TCRdb lists the instrument as Illumina NovaSeq 6000. TCRdb trimmed public reads at Q25 via fastp, called clones via MiXCR and kept in-frame beta chains. Identical CDR3 protein sequences are pooled into one entry, listed with their most common genes and DNA. The sample table lists roughly 150,000 distinct CDR3 sequences, around 15% of them with a count of one. Clones ranked in the top ten supply roughly an eighth of the sample. The sequenced sample consisted of PBMCs or a T cell subset sorted from them (not recorded which). Receptors originate from an adult woman who had mild COVID-19 (a few samples of this study predate the infection). The sample titles of this study are shuffled in the database, so cell type and time point are left out; the donor was told from shared clones.

The chain employs TRBV11-2 and TRBJ1-1; D might be TRBD1 (5 bases). Germline V gene sequence: CDR1 SGHAT, CDR2 FQNNGV. V lost 5 bases, J lost 8 bases, and 18 bases lay in between. The CDR3 length is 14 residues. The CDR3: CASSQGHPNPEAFF. The DNA for the CDR3 is TGTGCCAGCAGCCAAGGACATCCTAACCCCGAAGCTTTCTTT.

This clonotype was counted between two and nine times. The genes are TRBV6-5 and TRBJ2-1; no reliable D call. Per the germline V gene, CDR1 is MNHEY and CDR2 is SVGAGI. V was clipped by 5 bases and J by 3 bases, with 5 bases between them. The CDR3 covers 12 residues. This CDR3 reads CASSRNYNEQFF. The DNA of the CDR3 is TGTGCCAGCAGTCGGAACTACAATGAGCAGTTCTTC.

The sample holds many counts of this clonotype. The chain combines TRBV5-5 with TRBJ2-5; D uncertain. V was trimmed by 5 bases and J by 1 base, leaving 15 bases between them. The CDR3 has 15 amino acids. Germline-derived CDR1 and CDR2 are SGHKS and YYEKEE (reference sequence). The CDR3 nucleotides are TGTGCCAGCAGTACCCCCGGGCGGTCCCAAGAGACCCAGTACTTC. Its translation is CASSTPGRSQETQYF.

The chain employs TRBV4-1 and TRBJ2-7; no clear D gene. This CDR3 is 14 amino acids long. Germline assignment: CDR1 MGHRA and CDR2 YSYEKL. V gave up 0 bases and J gave up 2 bases, with 8 bases separating them. The CDR3 nucleotides read TGCGCCAGCAGCCAAGATTTTTCCACCTACGAGCAGTACTTC. Encoded protein: CASSQDFSTYEQYF.

The rearrangement joins TRBV2 to TRBJ2-2; TRBD2 matches at 12 bases. Germline trimming cut 7 bases from V and 4 bases from J; bases unmatched to any gene: 4. Germline CDR1 is SNHLY and CDR2 is FYNNEI. This CDR3 has 15 amino acids. CDR3 DNA: TGTGCCAGCACCTTACTAGCGGGGGGCACCGGGGAGCTGTTTTTT. Its protein is CASTLLAGGTGELFF.

This clonotype was detected only a few times. This chain joins TRBV3-1 and TRBJ2-5; D is perhaps TRBD2 (7 bases). Trimming took off 6 bases at V and 4 bases at J, with 18 bases between the two ends. Germline CDR1 reads LGHDT; CDR2 reads YNNKEL (reference sequence). This CDR3 has 15 residues. In nucleotides, the CDR3 is TGTGCCAGCAGTCTCGAACCGGGGGGCACAGAGACCCAGTACTTC. Its translation is CASSLEPGGTETQYF.

This clonotype was picked up a small number of times. V is TRBV5-6 and J is TRBJ2-3; 7 bases agree with TRBD1. J was trimmed by 9 bases and V by 2 bases; bases with no gene match: 9. The CDR3 contains 14 residues. CDR1 is SGHDT, CDR2 YYEEEE, per germline. This chain's CDR3 is CASSFYRGEDTQYF. The DNA of the CDR3 is TGTGCCAGCAGCTTTTACAGGGGAGAGGACACGCAGTATTTT.

The chain links TRBV5-1 to TRBJ2-7, with D possibly matching TRBD2 (6 bases). In germline, CDR1 is SGHRS, CDR2 YFSETQ. Trimming took 4 bases from V and 6 from J, leaving 17 bases between them. The CDR3 sequence is 14 residues long. The CDR3: CASSPQGGRREQYF. The CDR3 nucleotides are TGCGCCAGCAGCCCGCAGGGAGGACGGCGCGAGCAGTACTTC.

This clonotype has only a few counts. The rearrangement joins TRBV5-4 to TRBJ2-3; TRBD2 matches at 16 bases. V shed 5 bases and J 0 bases; nucleotides not matched to a gene: 6. Germline CDR1 SGHNT, CDR2 YYREEE (reference sequence). CDR3 length: 18 amino acids. The DNA for the CDR3 is TGTGCCAGCAGTTTTCCGGGACTAGCGGGGGGGAGCACAGATACGCAGTATTTT. Its translation: CASSFPGLAGGSTDTQYF. The full variable domain, in which reference TRBV5-4 and TRBJ2-3 provide the parts outside the CDR3, is ETGVTQSPTHLIKTRGQQVTLRCSSQSGHNTVSWYQQALGQGPQFIFQYYREEENGRGNFPPRFSGLQFPNYSSELNVNALELDDSALYLCASSFPGLAGGSTDTQYFGPGTRLTVL.

This clonotype was found many times. The chain uses TRBV5-1 and TRBJ2-1, with 8 nucleotides matching TRBD1. After removal of 7 bases from V and 4 bases from J, the junction contained 7 bases not matched to a gene. Germline assignment: CDR1 SGHRS and CDR2 YFSETQ. CDR3 length: 14 amino acids. The CDR3 region has the DNA TGCGCCAGCCATGGGGGACAGGAGTACAATGAGCAGTTCTTC. Protein sequence: CASHGGQEYNEQFF.

This clonotype occurred a few times. The rearrangement uses TRBV12-3 or TRBV12-4 and TRBJ1-6; D gene unclear. The CDR3 has 14 amino acids. V was cut by 0 bases and J by 9 bases, with 9 bases left in between. CDR3 sequence reads: CASSLADRVSPLHF. In DNA, the CDR3 is TGTGCCAGCAGTTTAGCGGATAGGGTTTCACCCCTCCACTTT.

Only a few counts were recorded for this clonotype. CDR3 residues: CASSYGTGVEQYF. CDR3 in DNA: TGTGCCAGCAGCTACGGGACAGGCGTAGAGCAGTACTTC. The V call is TRBV2, the J call TRBJ2-7, with 8 bases fitting TRBD1. The CDR3 covers 13 residues. Germline trimming cut 6 bases from V and 7 bases from J; bases unmatched to any gene: 8. Germline CDR1 reads SNHLY; CDR2 reads FYNNEI.

The chain joins TRBV11-2 to TRBJ2-2; perhaps TRBD2 as D (5 bases). This CDR3 is 18 amino acids long. Germline CDR1 SGHAT, CDR2 FQNNGV. Trimming pared 4 bases from V and 6 bases from J, leaving 24 bases between. The CDR3 reads CASSSGRYREDKAGELFF. CDR3 in DNA: TGTGCCAGCAGCTCCGGTCGGTACCGGGAAGACAAAGCCGGGGAGCTGTTTTTT.

A remark on this clonotype: This likely comes from a read error, as the CDR3 has no conserved phenylalanine or tryptophan at its end. This sequence joins TRBV27 and TRBJ2-3; 8 bases map to TRBD1. Trimming removed 6 bases from V and 3 bases from J; junction bases left unmatched: 8. The V gene's germline CDR1 is MNHEY and CDR2 SMNVEV (reference sequence). This CDR3 contains 15 residues. The CDR3 DNA follows: TGTGCCAGCAGCCCCCGGACAGGGTTGACAGATACGCAGTATTCT. Protein: CASSPRTGLTDTQYS.

This clonotype was found a few times. The V call is TRBV5-5, the J call TRBJ2-2, with no clear D. V was cut by 1 base and J by 0 bases, with 7 bases left in between. CDR1 is SGHKS and CDR2 is YYEKEE in the germline V gene (reference sequence). The CDR3 contains 15 residues. CDR3 loop: CASSLLPSNTGELFF. CDR3 DNA: TGTGCCAGCAGCTTGTTACCTTCGAACACCGGGGAGCTGTTTTTT.

This sequence joins TRBV18 and TRBJ1-2; D ambiguous. CDR1 is KGHSH, CDR2 LQKENI, per germline. V was pared by 4 bases and J by 5 bases, with 17 bases between. This CDR3 has 15 amino acids. Here the CDR3 reads CASSHEYRVEYGYTF. In nucleotides, the CDR3 is TGTGCCAGCTCACACGAATACCGGGTCGAATATGGCTACACCTTC. Variable domain in full (rest from reference TRBV18 and TRBJ1-2): NAGVMQNPRHLVRRRGQEARLRCSPMKGHSHVYWYRQLPEEGLKFMVYLQKENIIDESGMPKERFSAEFPKEGPSILRIQQVVRGDSAAYFCASSHEYRVEYGYTFGSGTRLTVV.

With respect to this clonotype: Being one base from a much bigger clone, this may be a read error. The rearrangement links TRBV5-1 to TRBJ2-3; 8 nucleotides line up with TRBD2. Germline loops: CDR1 SGHRS, CDR2 YFSETQ. This CDR3 comprises 16 residues. The chain's CDR3 is CASSPQPGLGVDTKYF. The CDR3 DNA follows: TGCGCCAGCAGCCCCCAACCGGGACTAGGGGTAGATACGAAGTATTTT.

This clonotype came up a few times. V gene TRBV6-5 combines with J gene TRBJ1-4; D is uncertain. Trimming pared 0 bases from V and 2 bases from J, leaving 4 bases between. The CDR3 is 14 residues long. Germline-derived CDR1 and CDR2 are MNHEY and SVGAGI. CDR3 loop: CASSYSGTNEKLFF. In nucleotides, the CDR3 is TGTGCCAGCAGTTACTCCGGGACTAATGAAAAACTGTTTTTT.

V gene TRBV11-1 combines with J gene TRBJ1-1; D gene ambiguous. The germline V gene encodes CDR1 SGHAT and CDR2 FQDESV (reference sequence). The V and J ends lost 5 bases and 1 base respectively, with 17 bases between them. The CDR3 has 16 residues. CDR3 nucleotides: TGTGCCAGCAGCCGCCGGGGAGCGGTCGGGAACACTGAAGCTTTCTTT. This encodes CASSRRGAVGNTEAFF. The variable domain in full, completed from reference TRBV11-1 and TRBJ1-1, reads EAEVAQSPRYKITEKSQAVAFWCDPISGHATLYWYRQILGQGPELLVQFQDESVVDDSQLPKDRFSAERLKGVDSTLKIQPAELGDSAMYLCASSRRGAVGNTEAFFGQGTRLTVV.

The chain recombines TRBV14 with TRBJ2-1; 9 bases line up with TRBD2. J lost 4 bases, V lost 3 bases, and 4 bases had no gene match. Germline V gives CDR1 SGHDN, CDR2 FVKESK. The CDR3 covers 15 residues. DNA for the CDR3: TGTGCCAGCAGCCACCCTAGCGGGACGTACAATGAGCAGTTCTTC. Amino acid sequence: CASSHPSGTYNEQFF.

This chain links TRBV7-3 with TRBJ2-3, with 9 nucleotides matching TRBD2. The CDR3 contains 15 residues. Per the germline V gene, CDR1 is SGHTA and CDR2 is FQGTGA. J was trimmed by 6 bases and V by 3 bases; bases with no gene match: 7. CDR3 bases: TGTGCCAGCAGCTTTGATAGCGGGGGCTCGGATACGCAGTATTTT. Translation gives CASSFDSGGSDTQYF.

This clonotype appeared a few times. This chain joins TRBV24-1 and TRBJ2-7; 12 bases are shared with TRBD2. This CDR3 is built from 15 residues. Looked up from germline, CDR1 is KGHDR and CDR2 is SFDVKD. The ends lost 1 base at V and 4 bases at J; junction bases unmatched: 1. The CDR3 sequence: CATSDFTSGRYEQYF. CDR3 nucleotides: TGTGCCACCAGTGATTTTACTAGCGGGAGGTACGAGCAGTACTTC.

The chain joins TRBV27 to TRBJ2-7, with TRBD1 identical over 11 bases. CDR1 and CDR2 from the germline V gene are MNHEY and SMNVEV (reference sequence). After removal of 8 bases from V and 5 bases from J, the junction contained 8 bases not matched to a gene. The CDR3 totals 14 residues. The CDR3 reads CASGPGTGGNEQYF. CDR3 nucleotide sequence: TGTGCCAGCGGGCCCGGGACAGGGGGTAACGAGCAGTACTTC.

This chain connects TRBV25-1 to TRBJ2-3; no definite D call. Per germline, CDR1 MGHDK and CDR2 SYGVNS. The CDR3 covers 14 residues. V dropped 4 bases and J dropped 0 bases, with 8 bases sitting between them. CDR3 sequence reads: CASSARASTDTQYF. The CDR3 nucleotides are TGTGCCAGCAGTGCCCGCGCAAGCACAGATACGCAGTATTTT.

This clonotype has at least ten counts. The chain has TRBV6-5 and TRBJ2-1; TRBD2 aligns across 10 bases. J lost 7 bases, V lost 0 bases, and 6 bases had no gene match. There are 16 residues in the CDR3. Germline values: CDR1 MNHEY, CDR2 SVGAGI. CDR3 region: CASSYSPPGLANEQFF. The CDR3 bases are TGTGCCAGCAGTTACTCGCCTCCGGGACTAGCGAATGAGCAGTTCTTC.

This clonotype came up a few times. The chain links TRBV20-1 to TRBJ2-7, with D tentatively TRBD2 (6 bases). V was cut by 6 bases and J by 1 base, with 19 bases left in between. CDR1 DFQATT and CDR2 SNEGSKA come from the germline V gene (reference sequence). The CDR3 spans 15 residues. The CDR3 loop reads CSAGDGTLRSYEQYF. As DNA, the CDR3 is TGCAGTGCGGGGGATGGGACTCTTCGATCCTACGAGCAGTACTTC.

The table lists this clonotype with many counts. V gene TRBV27 combines with J gene TRBJ2-5; D is uncertain. Trimming removed 1 base at V and 1 base at J, with 7 bases between. The CDR3 covers 14 residues. Germline V gene lookup returns CDR1 MNHEY and CDR2 SMNVEV (reference sequence). Here the CDR3 reads CASSLWVGQETQYF. DNA for the CDR3: TGTGCCAGCAGTTTATGGGTCGGCCAAGAGACCCAGTACTTC.

The table lists this clonotype with a few counts. The chain has TRBV19 and TRBJ2-1, with D unresolved. The CDR3 is 16 residues long. Per germline, CDR1 LNHDA and CDR2 SQIVND (reference sequence). The V gene lost 3 bases and the J gene lost 0 bases, with 12 bases spanning the gap. The CDR3 reads CASSMNGESSYNEQFF. CDR3 nucleotide sequence: TGTGCCAGTAGTATGAACGGAGAAAGCTCCTACAATGAGCAGTTCTTC.

The CDR3: CASSQSNVITEAFF. CDR3 sequence (DNA): TGTGCCAGCAGCCAGTCGAACGTGATCACTGAAGCTTTCTTT. The chain combines TRBV12-3 or TRBV12-4 with TRBJ1-1, with unresolved D. Trimming pared 6 bases from V and 4 bases from J, leaving 15 bases between. This CDR3 region has 14 residues.

This clonotype came up a few times. The V gene is TRBV6-2 or TRBV6-3, the J gene TRBJ2-1; 11 bases agree with TRBD2. Germline V CDR1 and CDR2: MNHEY, SVGEGT. V dropped 4 bases and J dropped 4; count of bases not matched to a gene: 6. The length of the CDR3 is 16 residues. As DNA, the CDR3 is TGTGCCAGCAGTTCGGTGACTAGCGGGGTATACAATGAGCAGTTCTTC. Protein sequence: CASSSVTSGVYNEQFF.

There are a few counts of this clonotype. The rearrangement uses TRBV7-2 and TRBJ1-1; D is unclear. The germline V gene has CDR1 SGHTA and CDR2 FQGNSA. This CDR3 spans 12 amino acids. V was clipped by 5 bases and J by 7 bases, with 11 bases between them. DNA of the CDR3: TGTGCCAGCAGCCCCTATGTGGGTGAAGCTTTCTTT. Its protein product is CASSPYVGEAFF.

This clonotype has only a few counts. The CDR3 coding sequence is TGTGCCAGCAGCCCAAGACAGGGGGCTCTGTACGAGCAGTACTTC. Its translation: CASSPRQGALYEQYF. The V gene is TRBV27, the J gene TRBJ2-7, with TRBD1 identical over 10 bases. Germline assignment: CDR1 MNHEY and CDR2 SMNVEV (reference sequence). The CDR3 contains 15 residues. Trimming removed 6 bases from V and 4 bases from J; junction bases left unmatched: 9.